Listed below are T cell receptor beta chains from one sample, sequenced in a study of type 1 regulatory T cells. These receptors' antigens are unknown. TCRdb used MiXCR to reprocess the reads, holding one entry per CDR3 protein. The sample includes about 74,000 distinct CDR3 sequences, around 63% seen only once; the top ten take 7.6%. Specimen: cultured T cells, either the whole culture or a sorted T cell fraction (not recorded which). The receptor source for this set is a human donor in good health. Each CDR3 is given with its conserved first and last residue. D genes are given only for firm matches. The size of a clone is reported for some rows only, either as once, few or many, or as a class for expanded clones.

clone size: .; CDR3 length: 15; D gene: .; J gene: TRBJ2-7; V gene: TRBV7-9; CDR3 DNA: TGTGCCAGCAGCCCCATCCAATTGACAGGCTACGAGCAGTACTTC; CDR3 protein: CASSPIQLTGYEQYF
clone size: .; CDR3 length: 14; D gene: TRBD2; J gene: TRBJ2-1; V gene: TRBV6-6; CDR3 DNA: TGTGCCAGCAAACCGGGACTAGCGGTTCGAGAGCAGTTCTTC; CDR3 protein: CASKPGLAVREQFF
clone size: .; CDR3 length: 13; D gene: .; J gene: TRBJ2-1; V gene: TRBV7-2; CDR3 DNA: TGTGCCAGCAGCCCGATGAGGACCGATGAGCAGTTCTTC; CDR3 protein: CASSPMRTDEQFF
clone size: .; CDR3 length: 15; D gene: TRBD2; J gene: TRBJ2-1; V gene: TRBV5-8; CDR3 DNA: TGTGCCAGCAGCCTGGGGGTAGCGGGATTCAATGAGCAGTTCTTC; CDR3 protein: CASSLGVAGFNEQFF
clone size: .; CDR3 length: 15; D gene: TRBD1; J gene: TRBJ1-6; V gene: TRBV18; CDR3 DNA: TGTGCCAGCTCACCATTGGGACAGGGGAGCTCACCCCTCCACTTT; CDR3 protein: CASSPLGQGSSPLHF
clone size: once; CDR3 length: 20; D gene: TRBD1; J gene: TRBJ2-6; V gene: TRBV7-9; CDR3 DNA: TGTGCCAGCAGCCTCCCGGGACAGGGGGCGTCGGGGTCTGGGGCCAACGTCCTGACTTTC; CDR3 protein: CASSLPGQGASGSGANVLTF
clone size: .; CDR3 length: 14; D gene: .; J gene: TRBJ2-7; V gene: TRBV7-2; CDR3 DNA: TGTGCCAGCAGCTTAGAAGCCAGCGGCTACGAGCAGTACTTC; CDR3 protein: CASSLEASGYEQYF
clone size: .; CDR3 length: 19; D gene: TRBD2; J gene: TRBJ2-2; V gene: TRBV11-2; CDR3 DNA: TGTGCCAGCAGCCAGAGCGTCCTAAGCGGGAGGGCCTACACCGGGGAGCTGTTTTTT; CDR3 protein: CASSQSVLSGRAYTGELFF
clone size: .; CDR3 length: 18; D gene: TRBD2; J gene: TRBJ2-7; V gene: TRBV20-1; CDR3 DNA: TGCAGTGCTTTACCCGGCTGGACTAGCGGGAGGGTAACCTACGAGCAGTACTTC; CDR3 protein: CSALPGWTSGRVTYEQYF
clone size: .; CDR3 length: 15; D gene: .; J gene: TRBJ2-4; V gene: TRBV29-1; CDR3 DNA: TGCAGCGTTGAGGGATCATCTTTAGCCAAAAACATTCAGTACTTC; CDR3 protein: CSVEGSSLAKNIQYF
clone size: once; CDR3 length: 19; D gene: TRBD2; J gene: TRBJ2-1; V gene: TRBV12-5; CDR3 DNA: TGTGCTAGTGGTTTGACGCTAGCGGCCTCCCTGGGGCCCTACAATGAGCAGTTCTTC; CDR3 protein: CASGLTLAASLGPYNEQFF
clone size: .; CDR3 length: 16; D gene: TRBD2; J gene: TRBJ2-7; V gene: TRBV7-2; CDR3 DNA: TGTGCCAGCAGCGCTTACGGGACTAGCGGTCTCTACGAGCAGTACTTC; CDR3 protein: CASSAYGTSGLYEQYF
clone size: .; CDR3 length: 15; D gene: TRBD2; J gene: TRBJ2-7; V gene: TRBV10-3; CDR3 DNA: TGTGCCATCAAAGAAATGAGCGGGAGCTCCTACGAGCAGTACTTC; CDR3 protein: CAIKEMSGSSYEQYF
clone size: few; CDR3 length: 13; D gene: .; J gene: TRBJ2-7; V gene: TRBV20-1; CDR3 DNA: TGCAGTGCCGCTCCTCACGTCTCCTACGAGCAGTACTTC; CDR3 protein: CSAAPHVSYEQYF
clone size: few; CDR3 length: 13; D gene: .; J gene: TRBJ2-3; V gene: TRBV5-1; CDR3 DNA: TGCGCCAGCAGCTTGGAAGGCGGAAGGAAGCAGTATTTT; CDR3 protein: CASSLEGGRKQYF
clone size: .; CDR3 length: 16; D gene: TRBD1; J gene: TRBJ2-3; V gene: TRBV20-1; CDR3 DNA: TGCAGTGCTTTTGACAGGGGGAATCTAGCGCGGGATACGCAGTATTTT; CDR3 protein: CSAFDRGNLARDTQYF
clone size: .; CDR3 length: 16; D gene: TRBD2; J gene: TRBJ2-7; V gene: TRBV5-1; CDR3 DNA: TGCGCCAGCAGCTTGGGTTCTAGCGGGGACTCCTACGAGCAGTACTTC; CDR3 protein: CASSLGSSGDSYEQYF
clone size: .; CDR3 length: 14; D gene: TRBD2; J gene: TRBJ2-5; V gene: TRBV5-1; CDR3 DNA: TGCGCCAGCAGCGTGGGACTAGCGGAAGAGACCCAGTACTTC; CDR3 protein: CASSVGLAEETQYF
clone size: .; CDR3 length: 13; D gene: .; J gene: TRBJ1-4; V gene: TRBV24-1; CDR3 DNA: TGTGCCACCAGTGATCCCGGACGGGGTAAACTGTTTTTT; CDR3 protein: CATSDPGRGKLFF
clone size: .; CDR3 length: 17; D gene: TRBD1; J gene: TRBJ1-6; V gene: TRBV7-9; CDR3 DNA: TGTGCCAGCAGCGGCCCGGCCTTTAGACAGGGAAATTCACCCCTCCACTTT; CDR3 protein: CASSGPAFRQGNSPLHF
clone size: .; CDR3 length: 15; D gene: TRBD1; J gene: TRBJ2-7; V gene: TRBV3-1; CDR3 DNA: TGTGCCAGCAGCTCACCCTGGGGGACAGAAAACGAGCAGTACTTC; CDR3 protein: CASSSPWGTENEQYF
clone size: .; CDR3 length: 13; D gene: .; J gene: TRBJ1-5; V gene: TRBV13; CDR3 DNA: TGTGCCAGCAGCTTAAGCCAGAATCAGCCCCAGCATTTT; CDR3 protein: CASSLSQNQPQHF
clone size: .; CDR3 length: 11; D gene: .; J gene: TRBJ2-7; V gene: TRBV20-1; CDR3 DNA: TGCAGTGCTATTACTCTAGACGAGCAGTACTTC; CDR3 protein: CSAITLDEQYF
clone size: .; CDR3 length: 14; D gene: .; J gene: TRBJ2-1; V gene: TRBV27; CDR3 DNA: TGTGCCAGCAGTTTACCGGACAGTTACAATGAGCAGTTCTTC; CDR3 protein: CASSLPDSYNEQFF
clone size: .; CDR3 length: 13; D gene: .; J gene: TRBJ2-2; V gene: TRBV29-1; CDR3 DNA: TGCAGCGTTGCGCCCAGGGATTCCGGGGAGCTGTTTTTT; CDR3 protein: CSVAPRDSGELFF
clone size: .; CDR3 length: 13; D gene: .; J gene: TRBJ2-5; V gene: TRBV18; CDR3 DNA: TGTGCCAGCTCCCTCGACAGATCAGAGACCCAGTACTTC; CDR3 protein: CASSLDRSETQYF
clone size: .; CDR3 length: 13; D gene: .; J gene: TRBJ1-5; V gene: TRBV7-2; CDR3 DNA: TGTGCCAGCAGCCGGGGGGTGGGTCAGCCCCAGCATTTT; CDR3 protein: CASSRGVGQPQHF
clone size: few; CDR3 length: 15; D gene: .; J gene: TRBJ1-5; V gene: TRBV15; CDR3 DNA: TGTGCCACCAGCATCAGGGAAAGGAGCAATCAGCCCCAGCATTTT; CDR3 protein: CATSIRERSNQPQHF
clone size: .; CDR3 length: 15; D gene: TRBD1; J gene: TRBJ2-7; V gene: TRBV27; CDR3 DNA: TGTGCCAGCAGGGACGGGACAGGGGCCTCCTACGAGCAGTACTTC; CDR3 protein: CASRDGTGASYEQYF
clone size: .; CDR3 length: 14; D gene: .; J gene: TRBJ2-1; V gene: TRBV5-1; CDR3 DNA: TGCGCCAGCAGCCTTCCGGGCCCCCCGAATGAGCAGTTCTTC; CDR3 protein: CASSLPGPPNEQFF
clone size: .; CDR3 length: 15; D gene: .; J gene: TRBJ2-2; V gene: TRBV10-1; CDR3 DNA: TGCGCCAGCAGTGACTCCAGGGGAAGGTCCGGGGAGCTGTTTTTT; CDR3 protein: CASSDSRGRSGELFF
clone size: few; CDR3 length: 11; D gene: .; J gene: TRBJ2-1; V gene: TRBV12-3/TRBV12-4; CDR3 DNA: TGTGCCAGCAGGGAAAGGGTTGAGCAGTTCTTC; CDR3 protein: CASRERVEQFF
clone size: once; CDR3 length: 16; D gene: TRBD2; J gene: TRBJ2-5; V gene: TRBV20-1; CDR3 DNA: TGCAGTGCTAGAGATCCTAGCGGGAGGGGTAAAGAGACCCAGTACTTC; CDR3 protein: CSARDPSGRGKETQYF
clone size: .; CDR3 length: 19; D gene: .; J gene: TRBJ2-7; V gene: TRBV4-2; CDR3 DNA: TGTGCCAGCAGCCAAGCTTTCGGTATGGCGCGCCAAGCCTCCTACGAGCAGTACTTC; CDR3 protein: CASSQAFGMARQASYEQYF
clone size: .; CDR3 length: 15; D gene: TRBD1; J gene: TRBJ2-2; V gene: TRBV5-1; CDR3 DNA: TGCGCCAGCAGAGGACAGGGAGTAGGAACCGGGGAGCTGTTTTTT; CDR3 protein: CASRGQGVGTGELFF
clone size: few; CDR3 length: 17; D gene: TRBD2; J gene: TRBJ2-3; V gene: TRBV7-2; CDR3 DNA: TGTGCCAGCAGCTTAACGAGCGGGAGAGCTGGCACAGATACGCAGTATTTT; CDR3 protein: CASSLTSGRAGTDTQYF
clone size: .; CDR3 length: 18; D gene: .; J gene: TRBJ2-3; V gene: TRBV4-1; CDR3 DNA: TGCGCCAGCAGCCTAAAATGGGGTGCGGGACAGAACACAGATACGCAGTATTTT; CDR3 protein: CASSLKWGAGQNTDTQYF
clone size: .; CDR3 length: 10; D gene: .; J gene: TRBJ2-3; V gene: TRBV20-1; CDR3 DNA: TGCAGTGCTAGTAGAGATACGCAGTATTTT; CDR3 protein: CSASRDTQYF
clone size: few; CDR3 length: 14; D gene: .; J gene: TRBJ2-5; V gene: TRBV20-1; CDR3 DNA: TGCAGTGCTAGAGCCGGGAGCAGGGGAGAGACCCAGTACTTC; CDR3 protein: CSARAGSRGETQYF
clone size: .; CDR3 length: 13; D gene: .; J gene: TRBJ1-5; V gene: TRBV10-3; CDR3 DNA: TGTGCCATCAGTCCCGCCGGGAATCAGCCCCAGCATTTT; CDR3 protein: CAISPAGNQPQHF
clone size: .; CDR3 length: 16; D gene: .; J gene: TRBJ1-4; V gene: TRBV5-1; CDR3 DNA: TGCGCCAGCAGCTTGGAACCGTTTGCAACTAATGAAAAACTGTTTTTT; CDR3 protein: CASSLEPFATNEKLFF
clone size: .; CDR3 length: 12; D gene: TRBD2; J gene: TRBJ2-7; V gene: TRBV20-1; CDR3 DNA: TGCAGTGCGGGGGGGGGATCAGACGAGCAGTACTTC; CDR3 protein: CSAGGGSDEQYF
clone size: .; CDR3 length: 16; D gene: TRBD1; J gene: TRBJ1-3; V gene: TRBV25-1; CDR3 DNA: TGTGCCAGCAGTGAACGGACAGGGTTTTTCTCCAAAACCATATATTTT; CDR3 protein: CASSERTGFFSKTIYF
clone size: .; CDR3 length: 16; D gene: .; J gene: TRBJ2-2; V gene: TRBV6-1; CDR3 DNA: TGTGCCAGCAGTGAATTTGGGGCCCTATGGACCGGGGAGCTGTTTTTT; CDR3 protein: CASSEFGALWTGELFF
clone size: .; CDR3 length: 15; D gene: TRBD1; J gene: TRBJ2-7; V gene: TRBV15; CDR3 DNA: TGTGCCACCAGCAGAGACGGGACAGTAAGCTACGAGCAGTACTTC; CDR3 protein: CATSRDGTVSYEQYF
clone size: .; CDR3 length: 13; D gene: .; J gene: TRBJ2-7; V gene: TRBV20-1; CDR3 DNA: TGCAGTGCTGTCCGGGGGAAGAAGGACGAGCAGTACTTC; CDR3 protein: CSAVRGKKDEQYF
clone size: .; CDR3 length: 17; D gene: TRBD2; J gene: TRBJ2-7; V gene: TRBV3-1; CDR3 DNA: TGTGCCAGCAGCCAAGAAGGAGCGGGAGGGCCGGGGTACGAGCAGTACTTC; CDR3 protein: CASSQEGAGGPGYEQYF
clone size: few; CDR3 length: 14; D gene: TRBD2; J gene: TRBJ2-1; V gene: TRBV6-2/TRBV6-3; CDR3 DNA: TGTGCCAGCAGCCTAGCGGGAGGGCCCTATGAGCAGTTCTTC; CDR3 protein: CASSLAGGPYEQFF
clone size: .; CDR3 length: 15; D gene: .; J gene: TRBJ1-6; V gene: TRBV20-1; CDR3 DNA: TGCAGTGCTACACCCACGGCAGGGGTAAATTCACCCCTCCACTTT; CDR3 protein: CSATPTAGVNSPLHF
clone size: once; CDR3 length: 15; D gene: TRBD1; J gene: TRBJ1-6; V gene: TRBV4-3; CDR3 DNA: TGCGCCAGCAGCCAAGATAATCAGGGGGATTCACCCCTCCACTTT; CDR3 protein: CASSQDNQGDSPLHF
clone size: .; CDR3 length: 13; D gene: .; J gene: TRBJ1-2; V gene: TRBV19; CDR3 DNA: TGTGCCAGTAGTATTCCCAGACCCTTGCGCTACACCTTC; CDR3 protein: CASSIPRPLRYTF
clone size: .; CDR3 length: 15; D gene: TRBD2; J gene: TRBJ2-3; V gene: TRBV27; CDR3 DNA: TGTGCCAGCAGTTTACGACTAGCGCTAACAGATACGCAGTATTTT; CDR3 protein: CASSLRLALTDTQYF
clone size: .; CDR3 length: 16; D gene: TRBD2; J gene: TRBJ2-1; V gene: TRBV20-1; CDR3 DNA: TGCAGTGCTAGAGATCTTGACGGGAGGTCCCACAATGAGCAGTTCTTC; CDR3 protein: CSARDLDGRSHNEQFF
clone size: .; CDR3 length: 14; D gene: TRBD2; J gene: TRBJ2-3; V gene: TRBV20-1; CDR3 DNA: TGCAGTGCGAGACTAGCGGGGATTACAGATACGCAGTATTTT; CDR3 protein: CSARLAGITDTQYF
clone size: .; CDR3 length: 14; D gene: .; J gene: TRBJ1-1; V gene: TRBV9; CDR3 DNA: TGTGCCAGCAGCGTAGCAACAGTAGGGACTGAAGCTTTCTTT; CDR3 protein: CASSVATVGTEAFF